These 26 T cell receptor beta chains were sequenced from one sample in a study of T cell clonotyping in hematopoietic cell transplantation. Sequencing used immunoSEQ multiplex PCR; TCRdb keeps in-frame clones, though not all of them. The sample comprises tens of thousands of clones, 90% to 96% of which are singletons, and 1.5% to 2% rests with the top ten. The time point here: recipient sample about 28 days before transplant, after cytoreduction. The sequencing used peripheral blood mononuclear cells, collected before stem cell transplant. The receptors originated from a woman between 45 and 60 years old with acute myeloid leukemia. Some clones in this sample may be carry-over from other donors' samples.

The J gene is TRBJ2-7, the V gene TRBV19; TRBD1 matches at 11 bases. CDR1 and CDR2 from the germline V gene are LNHDA and SQIVND (reference sequence). The junction had 6 bases not matched to a gene; V was cut back by 7 bases and J by 7 bases. The CDR3 has 13 residues. The CDR3 DNA follows: TGTGCCAGTATTGGGACAGGGGGAAGTGAGCAGTACTTC. Its translation: CASIGTGGSEQYF.

The chain has TRBV27 and TRBJ2-1, with a weak D call TRBD1 (5 bases). Germline CDR1 reads MNHEY; CDR2 reads SMNVEV (reference sequence). This CDR3 contains 15 residues. Trimming removed 0 bases at V and 5 bases at J, with 11 bases between. The CDR3 spells CASSLSRVGHNEQFF. CDR3 in DNA: TGTGCCAGCAGTTTATCCAGGGTTGGGCACAATGAGCAGTTCTTC.

Here the CDR3 reads CASSLLRFREDGYNEQFF. Written as DNA, the CDR3 is TGCGCCAGCAGCTTGCTTCGATTTCGGGAGGACGGATACAATGAGCAGTTCTTC. V is TRBV5-1 and J is TRBJ2-1; TRBD2 matches at 7 bases. The CDR3 totals 18 residues. J was trimmed by 4 bases and V by 1 base; bases with no gene match: 14. From germline, CDR1 is SGHRS and CDR2 YFSETQ. The full variable domain, completed using reference TRBV5-1 and TRBJ2-1, is KAGVTQTPRYLIKTRGQQVTLSCSPISGHRSVSWYQQTPGQGLQFLFEYFSETQRNKGNFPGRFSGRQFSNSRSEMNVSTLELGDSALYLCASSLLRFREDGYNEQFFGPGTRLTVL.

The chain combines TRBV7-3 with TRBJ1-2; maybe TRBD1 (5 bases). Looked up from germline, CDR1 is SGHTA and CDR2 is FQGTGA. The CDR3 sequence is 13 residues long. V lost 2 bases, J lost 3 bases, and 7 bases lay in between. The CDR3 sequence: CASSLWGDYGYTF. The CDR3, as DNA: TGTGCCAGCAGCTTATGGGGGGACTATGGCTACACCTTC.

The chain recombines TRBV4-2 with TRBJ1-2; D gene unclear. The CDR3 is 14 residues long. Looked up from germline, CDR1 is LGHNA and CDR2 is YNFKEQ. V lost 0 bases, J lost 4 bases, and 9 bases lay in between. CDR3 nucleotide sequence: TGTGCCAGCAGCCAAGACGGGCGGGCCTATGGCTACACCTTC. As protein: CASSQDGRAYGYTF.

This rearrangement joins TRBV7-2 to TRBJ1-1, with D hard to call. Germline assignment: CDR1 SGHTA and CDR2 FQGNSA. The CDR3 is made up of 14 amino acids. V was clipped by 5 bases and J by 1 base, with 11 bases between them. The CDR3 DNA sequence: TGTGCCAGCAGCCCAGGACGGGCGAACACTGAAGCTTTCTTT. This translates into CASSPGRANTEAFF.

This chain connects TRBV5-1 to TRBJ1-2; tentatively, D is TRBD1 (6 bases). This CDR3 contains 14 residues. With 0 bases removed from V and 5 bases from J, the gap between germline ends came to 11 bases. Germline V CDR1 and CDR2: SGHRS, YFSETQ. The CDR3 DNA follows: TGCGCCAGCAGCTTGGTGACAGGAGGGTATGGCTACACCTTC. The encoded protein is CASSLVTGGYGYTF.

This chain connects TRBV19 to TRBJ1-2, with unresolved D. Germline assignment: CDR1 LNHDA and CDR2 SQIVND (reference sequence). The CDR3 sequence is 12 residues long. Between the trimmed V and J ends, which lost 7 bases and 5 bases, there was a span of 11 bases. The CDR3 here is CASTKRGYGYTF. The CDR3 nucleotides are TGTGCCAGTACCAAACGGGGTTATGGCTACACCTTC.

The rearrangement uses TRBV19 and TRBJ1-2; possible D gene TRBD1, 6 bases. CDR3 length: 16 amino acids. Trimming took 1 base from V and 6 from J, leaving 18 bases between them. Germline CDR1 LNHDA, CDR2 SQIVND (reference sequence). The CDR3 spells CASSIASTTGWDGYTF. Written as DNA, the CDR3 is TGTGCCAGTAGTATAGCCTCTACCACAGGGTGGGATGGCTACACCTTC. Full variable domain (remainder filled in from reference TRBV19 and TRBJ1-2): DGGITQSPKYLFRKEGQNVTLSCEQNLNHDAMYWYRQDPGQGLRLIYYSQIVNDFQKGDIAEGYSVSREKKESFPLTVTSAQKNPTAFYLCASSIASTTGWDGYTFGSGTRLTVV.

The chain employs TRBV30 and TRBJ2-7; D is possibly TRBD1 (5 bases). The CDR3 sequence is 13 residues long. Germline-derived CDR1 and CDR2 are GTSNPN and SVGIG (reference sequence). Trimming took off 2 bases at V and 6 bases at J, with 14 bases between the two ends. The CDR3 nucleotides read TGTGCCTGGAGTTACGCAGGGTTGGCCGAGCAGTACTTC. This encodes CAWSYAGLAEQYF.

This rearrangement joins TRBV5-1 to TRBJ1-3, with no clear D. Between the trimmed V and J ends, which lost 1 base and 3 bases, there was a span of 14 bases. The CDR3 sequence is 16 residues long. Per germline, CDR1 SGHRS and CDR2 YFSETQ. This CDR3 is CASSLQAREGGNTIYF. As DNA, the CDR3 is TGCGCCAGCAGCTTGCAGGCCAGAGAGGGTGGAAACACCATATATTTT.

The chain employs TRBV6-1 and TRBJ1-1, with TRBD1 as a possible D gene (6 bases). This CDR3 contains 15 residues. The germline V gene encodes CDR1 MNHNS and CDR2 SASEGT. Trimming pared 1 base from V and 2 bases from J, leaving 11 bases between. CDR3 in DNA: TGTGCCAGCAGTGAAGGGGGAGGGGGTAACACTGAAGCTTTCTTT. Protein sequence: CASSEGGGGNTEAFF.

J is TRBJ1-2 and V is TRBV27; D gene ambiguous. This CDR3 is 13 amino acids long. Germline V gene data show CDR1 as MNHEY and CDR2 as SMNVEV (reference sequence). V was pared by 10 bases and J by 0 bases, with 12 bases between. DNA of the CDR3: TGTGCCACCAGAGAGAGCCCTAACTATGGCTACACCTTC. Translation gives CATRESPNYGYTF.

This clone was seen only once. The chain has TRBV5-1 and TRBJ2-7; possible D gene TRBD1, 5 bases. Germline CDR1 reads SGHRS; CDR2 reads YFSETQ. The CDR3 has 16 amino acids. Trimming took off 1 base at V and 0 bases at J, with 14 bases between the two ends. The CDR3 region has the DNA TGCGCCAGCAGCTTGCAAGCAGGGTTACCCTCCTACGAGCAGTACTTC. Protein sequence: CASSLQAGLPSYEQYF.

This sequence joins TRBV6-5 and TRBJ1-5; D is ambiguous. Trimming left V 0 bases short and J 2 bases short, with 8 bases between. The CDR3 runs 15 residues. Germline V gene data show CDR1 as MNHEY and CDR2 as SVGAGI. This CDR3 reads CASSYSRYRNQPQHF. The CDR3 DNA follows: TGTGCCAGCAGTTACTCGAGGTACCGCAATCAGCCCCAGCATTTT.

This chain's CDR3 is CASSVPGATTNEKLFF. DNA for the CDR3: TGTGCCAGCAGCGTTCCGGGAGCTACAACTAATGAAAAACTGTTTTTT. V gene TRBV7-9 combines with J gene TRBJ1-4; D is unclear. Trimming took off 5 bases at V and 0 bases at J, with 13 bases between the two ends. There are 16 residues in the CDR3. CDR1 SEHNR and CDR2 FQNEAQ come from the germline V gene (reference sequence).

The V and J genes are TRBV7-8 and TRBJ2-6; unclear D gene. Germline loops: CDR1 SGHVS, CDR2 FQNEAQ. V was pared by 6 bases and J by 0 bases, with 12 bases between. The CDR3 consists of 16 residues. DNA for the CDR3: TGTGCCAGCAGGCGAAGTCAGGCCTCTGGGGCCAACGTCCTGACTTTC. Its protein product is CASRRSQASGANVLTF.

This rearrangement joins TRBV28 to TRBJ1-2; 7 nucleotides align to TRBD1. This CDR3 spans 13 amino acids. Germline assignment: CDR1 MDHEN and CDR2 SYDVKM. Trimming at V came to 6 bases and at J to 3 bases, leaving 4 bases not matched to a gene. This CDR3 is CASRTGTDYGYTF. The CDR3, as DNA: TGTGCCAGCAGGACAGGGACCGACTATGGCTACACCTTC.

This CDR3 reads CASSQDREVHHEQYF. DNA for the CDR3: TGCGCCAGCAGCCAAGACAGGGAGGTTCATCACGAGCAGTACTTC. The chain links TRBV10-1 to TRBJ2-7; tentative D call: TRBD1 (7 bases). The germline CDR1 and CDR2 sequences are WNHNN and SYGVQD (reference sequence). The CDR3 covers 15 residues. V was pared by 6 bases and J by 5 bases, with 20 bases between.

The chain joins TRBV27 to TRBJ2-3; D tentatively fits TRBD1 or TRBD2 (5 bases each). V lost 7 bases to trimming and J lost 2 bases, with 13 bases between them. From germline, CDR1 is MNHEY and CDR2 SMNVEV (reference sequence). There are 14 residues in the CDR3. The CDR3 is CASKAPGHTDTQYF. CDR3 nucleotides: TGTGCCAGCAAAGCCCCGGGGCACACAGATACGCAGTATTTT.

The chain recombines TRBV30 with TRBJ2-5; D is unresolved. The V gene lost 0 bases and the J gene lost 0 bases, with 14 bases spanning the gap. The CDR3 spans 16 residues. Germline lookup yields CDR1 GTSNPN and CDR2 SVGIG (reference sequence). CDR3 nucleotides: TGTGCCTGGAGTGTTCCCGCAGCCCTGTACCAAGAGACCCAGTACTTC. As protein: CAWSVPAALYQETQYF.

The chain uses TRBV27 and TRBJ2-5, with 11 bases aligning to TRBD2. This CDR3 is built from 16 residues. Germline trimming cut 4 bases from V and 1 base from J; bases unmatched to any gene: 5. Germline CDR1 reads MNHEY; CDR2 reads SMNVEV (reference sequence). For the CDR3, the DNA is TGTGCCAGCAGTTCGCTCGGGACTAGCGGCCAAGAGACCCAGTACTTC. Translated, it gives CASSSLGTSGQETQYF.

The chain recombines TRBV5-1 with TRBJ2-3; D is possibly TRBD1 (6 bases). The CDR3 runs 14 residues. Per the germline V gene, CDR1 is SGHRS and CDR2 is YFSETQ. Trimming shortened V by 3 bases and J by 6 bases, and 14 bases separated the two germline ends. The CDR3 nucleotides are TGCGCCAGCAGCTACGGGACATTGGCCGATACGCAGTATTTT. This codes for CASSYGTLADTQYF.

This sequence joins TRBV6-1 and TRBJ1-5; D is unresolved. Looked up from germline, CDR1 is MNHNS and CDR2 is SASEGT. The CDR3 totals 15 residues. Trimming shortened V by 4 bases and J by 0 bases, and 10 bases separated the two germline ends. CDR3 residues: CASSARPNSNQPQHF. CDR3 in DNA: TGTGCCAGCAGTGCCCGACCCAATAGCAATCAGCCCCAGCATTTT.

The J gene is TRBJ1-5, the V gene TRBV4-2; D ambiguous. V was shortened by 2 bases and J by 5 bases, with 4 bases between the two germline ends. This CDR3 is built from 12 residues. Looked up from germline, CDR1 is LGHNA and CDR2 is YNFKEQ. For the CDR3, the DNA is TGTGCCAGCAGCCAATGGGATCAGCCCCAGCATTTT. It is translated as CASSQWDQPQHF.

The chain links TRBV11-2 to TRBJ2-3, with D unclear. Germline V gene sequence: CDR1 SGHAT, CDR2 FQNNGV. The V end was cut by 1 base, the J end by 0 bases, with 11 bases between. This CDR3 spans 16 amino acids. CDR3 amino acids: CASSLGQRPSTDTQYF. CDR3 nucleotide sequence: TGTGCCAGCAGCTTAGGCCAGAGGCCTAGCACAGATACGCAGTATTTT. The entire variable domain, with the rest obtained from reference TRBV11-2 and TRBJ2-3, is as follows: EAGVAQSPRYKIIEKRQSVAFWCNPISGHATLYWYQQILGQGPKLLIQFQNNGVVDDSQLPKDRFSAERLKGVDSTLKIQPAKLEDSAVYLCASSLGQRPSTDTQYFGPGTRLTVL.